This TCR beta chain was obtained from a study of cytomegalovirus exposure and HLA in healthy donors. Regarding the study as a whole: Per a prior analysis, the majority of TCR beta V segments were productive roughly 90% or roughly 30% of the time.

PCR amplification relied on 60 Vbeta primers (plus 13 Jbeta primers). Some clones are missing from TCRdb's copy, which holds only in-frame ones; the method was immunoSEQ multiplex PCR. Of about 190,000 clones in the sample, more than 60% were seen once. Remarks on this clone: Its target is unknown.

This TCR was recovered from a woman aged 25-40 years in good health and CMV-seropositive. Input material: PBMCs.

CDR3 sequence (DNA): TGTGCCAGCAGCTTAGGGGGCCCGAACACTGAAGCTTTCTTT. Translating it yields CASSLGGPNTEAFF. This chain connects TRBV11-3 to TRBJ1-1; tentatively, D is TRBD1 (5 bases). The CDR3 is made up of 14 amino acids. Germline V lookup: CDR1 SGHNT, CDR2 YENEEA. V shed 1 base and J shed 1 base, with 7 bases lying between them.